These 32 T cell receptor beta chains were sequenced from one sample in a study of CD8 T cells in Susac syndrome. Random-hexamer reverse transcription was applied to about 0.45 to 1 ug RNA. From the immunoSEQ multiplex PCR reads, TCRdb called clonotypes with MiXCR, one entry per CDR3 protein. The data show approximately 190,000 distinct CDR3 sequences, approximately 95% seen once. Sequencing was carried out using CD8+ T cells from PBMCs. Source of these receptors: a human donor with Susac syndrome.

The J gene is TRBJ2-3, the V gene TRBV24-1; D is ambiguous. The CDR3 runs 15 residues. Germline-derived CDR1 and CDR2 are KGHDR and SFDVKD. V lost 3 bases and J lost 1, with 10 bases in between. CDR3 DNA sequence: TGTGCCACCAGTGATCCTAGGTATGGCACAGATACGCAGTATTTT. This encodes CATSDPRYGTDTQYF.

The chain employs TRBV4-1 and TRBJ2-3; 7 bases agree with TRBD1. CDR1 MGHRA and CDR2 YSYEKL come from the germline V gene. This CDR3 region has 14 residues. V lost 0 bases to trimming and J lost 4 bases; unmatched junction nucleotides: 1. The CDR3, as DNA: TGCGCCAGCAGCCAAGATAGGGGGCCAGATACGCAGTATTTT. It codes for CASSQDRGPDTQYF.

V usage is TRBV20-1 and J usage is TRBJ2-1; no definite D call. Trimming removed 5 bases at V and 8 bases at J, with 10 bases between. Germline V gene sequence: CDR1 DFQATT, CDR2 SNEGSKA (reference sequence). There are 11 residues in the CDR3. For the CDR3, the DNA is TGCAGTGCTGCAAGTGGCGATGAGCAGTTCTTC. Its protein product is CSAASGDEQFF.

The rearrangement uses TRBV5-6 and TRBJ2-7; D not certain. V lost 3 bases to trimming and J lost 7 bases, with 17 bases between them. This CDR3 is 14 amino acids long. Germline values: CDR1 SGHDT, CDR2 YYEEEE. This CDR3 is CASSYSTPALEQYF. As DNA, the CDR3 is TGTGCCAGCAGCTACTCGACCCCTGCTCTGGAGCAGTACTTC. Drawing the rest from reference TRBV5-6 and TRBJ2-7, the complete variable domain is DAGVTQSPTHLIKTRGQQVTLRCSPKSGHDTVSWYQQALGQGPQFIFQYYEEEERQRGNFPDRFSGHQFPNYSSELNVNALLLGDSALYLCASSYSTPALEQYFGPGTRLTVT.

This chain uses TRBV7-3 with TRBJ2-2; tentatively, D is TRBD2 (5 bases). The CDR3 is 16 residues long. CDR1 and CDR2 (germline): SGHTA, FQGTGA. V was clipped by 1 base and J by 0 bases, with 9 bases between them. The CDR3 is CASSLRGSANTGELFF. The CDR3 coding sequence is TGTGCCAGCAGCTTAAGAGGGAGTGCGAACACCGGGGAGCTGTTTTTT.

The chain couples TRBV7-9 to TRBJ1-2; TRBD1 aligns across 10 bases. Germline CDR1 reads SEHNR; CDR2 reads FQNEAQ (reference sequence). The CDR3 loop spans 14 amino acids. Trimming removed 5 bases from V and 7 bases from J; junction bases left unmatched: 7. CDR3 sequence reads: CASSPGTGEGGYTF. CDR3 coding DNA: TGTGCCAGCAGCCCCGGGACAGGGGAAGGTGGCTACACCTTC.

J is TRBJ2-7 and V is TRBV21-1; the listed D gene, TRBD2, was not tested against the DNA. TRBV21-1 is shown as a pseudogene. The CDR3 runs 16 residues. In nucleotides, the CDR3 is TGTGCCAGCAGCCATTTTAGGGCAAGGCACTCCTACGAGCAGTACTTC. Amino acid sequence: CASSHFRARHSYEQYF.

The chain is built from TRBV4-1 and TRBJ1-4; D gene unclear. This CDR3 spans 16 amino acids. Trimming stripped 0 bases from V and 8 bases from J, with 16 bases between. Looked up from germline, CDR1 is MGHRA and CDR2 is YSYEKL. The CDR3 reads CASSQDRAQFGEKLFF. The CDR3 DNA reads TGCGCCAGCAGCCAAGATCGAGCGCAGTTCGGGGAAAAACTGTTTTTT.

V and J are TRBV5-1 and TRBJ2-1; 7 nucleotides line up with TRBD2. Trimming cost V 0 bases and J 3 bases; bases outside gene matches: 3. CDR3 size: 15 residues. Germline V gene data show CDR1 as SGHRS and CDR2 as YFSETQ. CDR3 residues: CASSLASGRYNEQFF. The DNA of the CDR3 is TGCGCCAGCAGCTTGGCTAGCGGCCGCTACAATGAGCAGTTCTTC.

The chain is built from TRBV14 and TRBJ2-7; a possible D gene is TRBD1 (6 bases). Trimming took 4 bases from V and 4 from J, leaving 11 bases between them. The CDR3 runs to 13 residues. Germline V gene data show CDR1 as SGHDN and CDR2 as FVKESK. In DNA, the CDR3 is TGTGCCAGCAGCCGCGAGGACAGTTACGAGCAGTACTTC. Protein product: CASSREDSYEQYF.

The V call is TRBV6-5, the J call TRBJ1-2; D perhaps matches TRBD1 (6 bases). Per germline, CDR1 MNHEY and CDR2 SVGAGI. V shed 11 bases and J shed 7 bases, with 26 bases lying between them. The CDR3 runs 15 residues. The CDR3 loop is CACLPTLTGTSGYTF. DNA of the CDR3: TGTGCCTGCTTACCCACGTTGACTGGGACATCTGGCTACACCTTC.

This chain connects TRBV7-9 to TRBJ1-4; no clear D. Germline CDR1 is SEHNR and CDR2 is FQNEAQ (reference sequence). The length of the CDR3 is 14 residues. V was trimmed by 2 bases and J by 5 bases, leaving 9 bases between them. In nucleotides, the CDR3 is TGTGCCAGCAGCTTATCACGCGAAAATGAAAAACTGTTTTTT. It translates to CASSLSRENEKLFF.

CDR3 in DNA: TGTGCCAGCAGAGCCGGGACAGGGGAAAATCAGCCCCAGCATTTT. Its protein is CASRAGTGENQPQHF. The chain joins TRBV7-9 to TRBJ1-5; 10 bases match TRBD1. Trimming removed 6 bases from V and 4 bases from J; junction bases left unmatched: 6. The germline V gene encodes CDR1 SEHNR and CDR2 FQNEAQ (reference sequence). The CDR3 has 15 amino acids.

The rearrangement links TRBV2 to TRBJ1-2; D is uncertain. The germline V gene has CDR1 SNHLY and CDR2 FYNNEI. V was trimmed by 1 base and J by 7 bases, leaving 7 bases between them. The CDR3 loop spans 12 amino acids. The CDR3 loop reads CASSEEQLGYTF. In DNA form, the CDR3 reads TGTGCCAGCAGTGAAGAACAGCTTGGCTACACCTTC.

The chain uses TRBV4-1 and TRBJ1-5, with a possible D match to TRBD1 (5 bases). V shed 3 bases and J shed 3 bases, with 12 bases lying between them. The CDR3 is 15 amino acids. Germline assignment: CDR1 MGHRA and CDR2 YSYEKL. CDR3 in DNA: TGCGCCAGCAGCCAGACAGCGTATGACAATCAGCCCCAGCATTTT. Amino acids: CASSQTAYDNQPQHF.

This clonotype came up once. The V call is TRBV19, the J call TRBJ1-1; D gene uncertain. The V gene's germline CDR1 is LNHDA and CDR2 SQIVND (reference sequence). This CDR3 comprises 12 residues. V was pared by 5 bases and J by 6 bases, with 10 bases between. In DNA, the CDR3 is TGTGCCAGTAGTTTGGGGTTCTCTGAAGCTTTCTTT. Amino acid sequence: CASSLGFSEAFF.

The rearrangement uses TRBV7-3 and TRBJ2-7; D possibly uses TRBD1 or TRBD2 (5 bases each). V shed 5 bases and J shed 5 bases, with 16 bases lying between them. The germline gives CDR1 SGHTA, CDR2 FQGTGA. The CDR3 sequence is 14 residues long. In DNA form, the CDR3 reads TGTGCCAGCAGCGAAGTTGGGGGAGTAGACGAGCAGTACTTC. As protein: CASSEVGGVDEQYF.

The J gene is TRBJ1-5, the V gene TRBV15; tentative D call: TRBD1 (5 bases). V was cut by 5 bases and J by 2 bases, with 16 bases left in between. The length of the CDR3 is 16 residues. Germline assignment: CDR1 LNHNV and CDR2 YYDKDF (reference sequence). The CDR3 sequence is CATSSPDQGGNQPQHF. Here the CDR3 DNA reads TGTGCCACCAGCTCCCCGGACCAGGGAGGCAATCAGCCCCAGCATTTT.

The rearrangement joins TRBV3-1 to TRBJ2-4; 8 nucleotides align to TRBD1. Germline V CDR1 and CDR2: LGHDT, YNNKEL (reference sequence). V gave up 7 bases and J gave up 0 bases; unmatched junction bases: 8. The CDR3 consists of 16 residues. CDR3 sequence reads: CASTSRTGRAKNIQYF. Here the CDR3 DNA reads TGTGCCAGCACGTCTAGGACAGGGAGAGCCAAAAACATTCAGTACTTC.

This clonotype was counted once. V and J are TRBV2 and TRBJ2-1; D remains ambiguous. The CDR3 extends over 13 amino acids. Between the trimmed V and J ends, which lost 9 bases and 5 bases, there was a span of 14 bases. The germline gives CDR1 SNHLY, CDR2 FYNNEI. CDR3 amino acids: CARKPDFNNEQFF. The CDR3 region has the DNA TGTGCCAGAAAACCCGATTTCAACAATGAGCAGTTCTTC. Full variable domain (outside the CDR3, taken from reference TRBV2 and TRBJ2-1): EPEVTQTPSHQVTQMGQEVILRCVPISNHLYFYWYRQILGQKVEFLVSFYNNEISEKSEIFDDQFSVERPDGSNFTLKIRSTKLEDSAMYFCARKPDFNNEQFFGPGTRLTVL.

V gene TRBV4-1 combines with J gene TRBJ2-5, with D uncertain. In germline, CDR1 is MGHRA, CDR2 YSYEKL. V was trimmed by 1 base and J by 1 base, leaving 10 bases between them. The CDR3 contains 15 residues. CDR3 in DNA: TGCGCCAGCAGCCAAGCTGGATTCGCCCAAGAGACCCAGTACTTC. Encoded protein: CASSQAGFAQETQYF.

The rearrangement links TRBV7-2 to TRBJ2-3; 12 bases map to TRBD2. The CDR3 length is 15 residues. Germline loops: CDR1 SGHTA, CDR2 FQGNSA. V gave up 5 bases and J gave up 3 bases; unmatched junction bases: 3. The CDR3 loop is CASSHGTSGTDTQYF. CDR3 nucleotides: TGTGCCAGCAGCCATGGGACTAGCGGGACAGATACGCAGTATTTT.

This sequence joins TRBV9 and TRBJ1-2, with D possibly matching TRBD1 (5 bases). Germline-derived CDR1 and CDR2 are SGDLS and YYNGEE. CDR3 size: 15 residues. Trimming took off 9 bases at V and 8 bases at J, with 26 bases between the two ends. In nucleotides, the CDR3 is TGTGCCACGCTACCGGGGCCCCAAATGCGCGAGGGCTACACCTTC. Protein: CATLPGPQMREGYTF.

The rearrangement links TRBV19 to TRBJ2-3; the match to TRBD2 covers 8 bases. The J segment lost 3 bases and the V segment lost 4 bases, leaving 6 bases of the junction unmatched. The CDR3 loop spans 15 amino acids. Germline assignment: CDR1 LNHDA and CDR2 SQIVND (reference sequence). The CDR3 nucleotides read TGTGCCAGTAGTAGAGCGGGAGTGCGGACAGATACGCAGTATTTT. It yields the protein CASSRAGVRTDTQYF. Using reference TRBV19 and TRBJ2-3 for the parts outside the CDR3, the full variable domain is DGGITQSPKYLFRKEGQNVTLSCEQNLNHDAMYWYRQDPGQGLRLIYYSQIVNDFQKGDIAEGYSVSREKKESFPLTVTSAQKNPTAFYLCASSRAGVRTDTQYFGPGTRLTVL.

This clonotype was seen once. The genes are TRBV12-3 or TRBV12-4 and TRBJ2-2; the D is unclear. Trimming left V 7 bases short and J 7 bases short, with 13 bases between. The CDR3 totals 13 residues. CDR3 sequence: CASNRRVGGELFF. CDR3 nucleotide sequence: TGTGCCAGCAATCGACGGGTCGGCGGGGAGCTGTTTTTT.

J is TRBJ2-1 and V is TRBV30; 10 bases line up with TRBD2. J gave up 7 bases and V 2 bases, and 8 bases lay outside the gene matches. Germline CDR1 reads GTSNPN; CDR2 reads SVGIG (reference sequence). The CDR3 is made up of 15 amino acids. This chain's CDR3 is CAWSSASGGPNEQFF. CDR3 in DNA: TGTGCCTGGAGTTCGGCTAGCGGGGGTCCTAATGAGCAGTTCTTC.

The V call is TRBV9, the J call TRBJ1-1; no clear D. V lost 5 bases and J 2 bases, leaving 13 bases between the germline ends. This CDR3 comprises 14 residues. The germline V gene encodes CDR1 SGDLS and CDR2 YYNGEE. The CDR3 loop is CASSHGPGNTEAFF. The CDR3 nucleotides are TGTGCCAGCAGTCATGGGCCGGGTAACACTGAAGCTTTCTTT.

This sequence joins TRBV20-1 and TRBJ2-1; 7 bases fit TRBD1. The CDR3 sequence is 14 residues long. Germline V CDR1 and CDR2: DFQATT, SNEGSKA (reference sequence). The trim removed 6 bases at V and 5 bases at J, leaving 10 bases unmatched. The CDR3 nucleotides read TGCAGTGCCCCCACAGGGGTTCTCAACAATGAGCAGTTCTTC. The encoded protein is CSAPTGVLNNEQFF.

The chain combines TRBV6-5 with TRBJ1-2, with TRBD1 as a possible D gene (5 bases). CDR1 MNHEY and CDR2 SVGAGI come from the germline V gene. The CDR3 totals 14 residues. V lost 6 bases and J 4 bases, leaving 15 bases between the germline ends. The CDR3 here is CASSSRGRSYGYTF. CDR3 nucleotides: TGTGCCAGCAGCTCACGGGGACGGAGCTATGGCTACACCTTC.

J is TRBJ2-3 and V is TRBV3-1; no firm D call. Trimming removed 4 bases from V and 1 base from J, with 6 bases in between. CDR3 size: 13 residues. Germline V gene sequence: CDR1 LGHDT, CDR2 YNNKEL (reference sequence). The CDR3 region is CASSPTRTDTQYF. The CDR3 DNA reads as TGTGCCAGCAGCCCCACCCGCACAGATACGCAGTATTTT.

The chain links TRBV4-1 to TRBJ2-3, with 7 bases matching TRBD2. This CDR3 region has 17 residues. The trim removed 0 bases at V and 4 bases at J, leaving 10 bases unmatched. The germline V gene has CDR1 MGHRA and CDR2 YSYEKL. The CDR3 region is CASSQDDGRELADTQYF. The CDR3 DNA is TGCGCCAGCAGCCAAGATGATGGGCGGGAGTTAGCAGATACGCAGTATTTT.

V gene TRBV7-6 combines with J gene TRBJ2-1, with 7 bases identical to TRBD2. Germline V gene lookup returns CDR1 SGHVS and CDR2 FNYEAQ. The V segment lost 6 bases and the J segment 0 bases; nucleotides outside the gene matches: 11. The CDR3 sequence is 17 residues long. The CDR3 nucleotides are TGTGCCAGCAGTCCCCCGGGGGGTTTCAGCTCCTACAATGAGCAGTTCTTC. As protein: CASSPPGGFSSYNEQFF.